Listed below are T cell receptor beta chains from one sample, sequenced in a study of control samples from healthy donors and cancer patients. TCRdb keeps only in-frame clones here, not all; method: immunoSEQ multiplex PCR. The table shows some 130,000 clones, with over 80% occurring only once. The sequenced sample was blood. Every receptor here comes from a woman aged 45-65 years in good health. Both conserved end residues are part of each CDR3.

v_gene	j_gene	CDR3aa
TRBV19	TRBJ1-2	CASSRSSGDSYGYTF
TRBV5-1	TRBJ2-6	CASSLGGSSGANVLTF
TRBV23-1	TRBJ2-7	CASSQSGDRGPRPSYEQYF
TRBV5-1	TRBJ2-7	CASSYRTNYEQYF
TRBV12-3/TRBV12-4	TRBJ2-7	CASGQSSYEQYF
TRBV7-2	TRBJ1-5	CASSLALQGNQPQHF
TRBV12-3/TRBV12-4	TRBJ2-5	CASSEQGRETQYF
TRBV7-8	TRBJ2-5	CASSTRGRGFQETQYF
TRBV29-1	TRBJ1-1	CSARTGAAGTVEAFF
TRBV19	TRBJ1-5	CASSIPGQINQPQHF
TRBV28	TRBJ1-5	CASSGTGLSLSNQPQHF